The next 26 T cell receptor beta chains were all read from a single sample in a study of blood T cell repertoires in COVID-19. Produced via immunoSEQ multiplex PCR; TCRdb's table is partial and in-frame only. The profile covers tens of thousands of clones, with approximately 80% appearing a single time and roughly 55% taken by the ten largest. Sequenced sample: peripheral blood. These receptors all stem from an older man with acute or convalescent COVID-19.

This sequence joins TRBV15 and TRBJ1-1; TRBD1 is a possible D gene (5 bases). Germline CDR1 and CDR2: LNHNV and YYDKDF (reference sequence). The CDR3 consists of 13 residues. V was cut by 0 bases and J by 7 bases, with 9 bases left in between. CDR3 nucleotides: TGTGCCACCAGCAGAGATTTCAGGGATGAAGCTTTCTTT. Its protein is CATSRDFRDEAFF. The complete variable domain, with remaining parts taken from reference TRBV15 and TRBJ1-1, reads DAMVIQNPRYQVTQFGKPVTLSCSQTLNHNVMYWYQQKSSQAPKLLFHYYDKDFNNEADTPDNFQSRRPNTSFCFLDIRSPGLGDTAMYLCATSRDFRDEAFFGQGTRLTVV.

The V gene is TRBV25-1, the J gene TRBJ2-3; D unresolved. The CDR3 consists of 14 residues. Per germline, CDR1 MGHDK and CDR2 SYGVNS. Trimming took 4 bases from V and 2 from J, leaving 10 bases between them. The DNA for the CDR3 is TGTGCCAGCAGTGTTCAGGAATTCACAGATACGCAGTATTTT. Translated: CASSVQEFTDTQYF.

Concerning this clone: Since the CDR3 does not end with the conserved phenylalanine or tryptophan, this likely comes from a read error. The limits of the CDR3 on the DNA are not certain, so only TCRdb's listed CDR3 is given. The gene calls are TRBV15 and TRBJ2-7; TRBD2 is the table's D call and was not checked against the DNA. Counting both end residues, the CDR3 totals 15 amino acids. Germline V gene sequence: CDR1 LNHNV, CDR2 YYDKDF (reference sequence). CDR3: CATSRSPPGRPGLGP.

The chain is built from TRBV9 and TRBJ2-7, with 12 positions matching TRBD1. This CDR3 contains 15 residues. The ends lost 1 base at V and 5 bases at J; junction bases unmatched: 4. Per germline, CDR1 SGDLS and CDR2 YYNGEE. CDR3 sequence reads: CASSVTGQGAHEQYF. The CDR3 region has the DNA TGTGCCAGCAGCGTAACGGGACAGGGGGCCCACGAGCAGTACTTC.

This chain joins TRBV5-4 and TRBJ1-2; D is unresolved. The V gene lost 4 bases and the J gene lost 3 bases, with 16 bases spanning the gap. CDR3 length equals 15 residues. Germline loops: CDR1 SGHNT, CDR2 YYREEE (reference sequence). The CDR3: CASSTKWADYYGYTF. The CDR3 bases are TGTGCCAGCAGCACGAAGTGGGCAGATTACTATGGCTACACCTTC.

V is TRBV30 and J is TRBJ2-2; possibly TRBD2 for D (6 bases). The ends were cut back, 5 bases at V and 1 base at J, with 17 bases in the middle. CDR1 is GTSNPN, CDR2 SVGIG, per germline (reference sequence). The CDR3 loop spans 16 amino acids. The CDR3 DNA is TGTGCCTGGGGGGAGGTTTTGCCCGGGAACACCGGGGAGCTGTTTTTT. Translated, it gives CAWGEVLPGNTGELFF.

This clone occurred a few times. The chain has TRBV5-1 and TRBJ1-1; 7 nucleotides match TRBD1. Germline trimming cut 5 bases from V and 4 bases from J; bases unmatched to any gene: 5. The CDR3 contains 13 residues. Germline CDR1 reads SGHRS; CDR2 reads YFSETQ. CDR3 residues: CASSQTGSTEAFF. CDR3 coding DNA: TGCGCCAGCAGTCAGACAGGGTCCACTGAAGCTTTCTTT. The whole variable domain, remainder taken from reference TRBV5-1 and TRBJ1-1, is KAGVTQTPRYLIKTRGQQVTLSCSPISGHRSVSWYQQTPGQGLQFLFEYFSETQRNKGNFPGRFSGRQFSNSRSEMNVSTLELGDSALYLCASSQTGSTEAFFGQGTRLTVV.

The V and J genes are TRBV11-2 and TRBJ1-1; 8 nucleotides align to TRBD1. Germline loops: CDR1 SGHAT, CDR2 FQNNGV. With 5 bases clipped from V and 2 bases from J, the junction kept 10 bases outside the gene matches. The CDR3 is made up of 16 amino acids. The CDR3 reads CASSPWTGPQNTEAFF. In DNA, the CDR3 is TGTGCCAGCAGCCCTTGGACAGGGCCCCAAAACACTGAAGCTTTCTTT. The variable domain in full, completed from reference TRBV11-2 and TRBJ1-1, reads EAGVAQSPRYKIIEKRQSVAFWCNPISGHATLYWYQQILGQGPKLLIQFQNNGVVDDSQLPKDRFSAERLKGVDSTLKIQPAKLEDSAVYLCASSPWTGPQNTEAFFGQGTRLTVV.

In nucleotides, the CDR3 is TGCGCCAGCAGCCAAGATCGGGGTGGACAGAACTATGGCTACACCTTC. This encodes CASSQDRGGQNYGYTF. The chain carries TRBV4-3 and TRBJ1-2; a possible D gene is TRBD1 (6 bases). Per germline, CDR1 LGHNA and CDR2 YSLEER. This CDR3 spans 16 amino acids. Trimming shortened V by 0 bases and J by 2 bases, and 13 bases separated the two germline ends.

The V call is TRBV5-8, the J call TRBJ2-1; 8 positions agree with TRBD1. V lost 6 bases and J lost 10; bases outside the gene matches: 15. Germline lookup yields CDR1 SGHTS and CDR2 YDEGEE. This CDR3 has 15 amino acids. Written as DNA, the CDR3 is TGTGCCAGCAAAAACGGCGGGACAGGCCTCGTGGAGCAGTTCTTC. Its protein is CASKNGGTGLVEQFF.

The CDR3 nucleotides read TGCAGCGCTGGCGCTATGGCCGGGGAGCTGTTTTTT. Amino acid sequence: CSAGAMAGELFF. The chain joins TRBV29-1 to TRBJ2-2; no clear D gene. CDR1 and CDR2 from the germline V gene are SQVTM and ANQGSEA. This CDR3 region has 12 residues. Trimming removed 7 bases at V and 6 bases at J, with 12 bases between.

This clone occurred a few times. The rearrangement joins TRBV30 to TRBJ1-2; 7 nucleotides line up with TRBD1. CDR3 length: 12 residues. Germline CDR1 and CDR2: GTSNPN and SVGIG (reference sequence). With V trimmed by 2 bases and J by 8 bases, 5 bases remained unmatched. The CDR3 nucleotides are TGTGCCTGGAGTAGGGGGCGGCGAGGCTACACCTTC. It codes for CAWSRGRRGYTF.

The chain combines TRBV7-2 with TRBJ2-2; D is unclear. The CDR3 has 14 residues. V lost 3 bases and J lost 1, with 6 bases in between. Germline V gene lookup returns CDR1 SGHTA and CDR2 FQGNSA. CDR3 amino acids: CASSLARNTGELFF. The DNA of the CDR3 is TGTGCCAGCAGCTTGGCTCGGAACACCGGGGAGCTGTTTTTT.

The chain is built from TRBV3-1 (or the pseudogene TRBV3-2) and TRBJ1-1; D uncertain. Trimming shortened V by 0 bases and J by 1 base, and 9 bases separated the two germline ends. This CDR3 has 15 amino acids. Germline values: CDR1 LGHDT, CDR2 YNNKEL (reference sequence). CDR3 sequence: CASSQDLGRNTEAFF. CDR3 DNA sequence: TGTGCCAGCAGCCAAGATCTTGGCCGGAACACTGAAGCTTTCTTT.

The sample holds a few counts of this clone. The chain combines TRBV5-8 with TRBJ2-1; D is undetermined. Trimming shortened V by 0 bases and J by 0 bases, and 7 bases separated the two germline ends. The CDR3 sequence is 15 residues long. Germline V CDR1 and CDR2: SGHTS, YDEGEE. CDR3 nucleotide sequence: TGTGCCAGCAGCTTGGCACGGAGCTCCTACAATGAGCAGTTCTTC. This translates into CASSLARSSYNEQFF.

The V and J genes are TRBV9 and TRBJ2-7, with 8 bases that match TRBD1. The V segment lost 1 base and the J segment 4 bases; nucleotides outside the gene matches: 7. The CDR3 covers 15 residues. In germline, CDR1 is SGDLS, CDR2 YYNGEE. In DNA form, the CDR3 reads TGTGCCAGCAGCGTATCCCAGGGGGCTAGGTACGAGCAGTACTTC. Translation gives CASSVSQGARYEQYF.

The CDR3 is CASSYSGQMGNTIYF. The CDR3 DNA follows: TGTGCCAGCAGCTACTCGGGACAAATGGGGAACACCATATATTTT. V usage is TRBV11-2 and J usage is TRBJ1-3, with TRBD1 as a possible D gene (6 bases). The V end lost 4 bases, the J end lost 7 bases, and 17 bases lay between the germline ends. This CDR3 contains 15 residues. Germline CDR1 SGHAT, CDR2 FQNNGV. The whole variable domain, remainder taken from reference TRBV11-2 and TRBJ1-3, is EAGVAQSPRYKIIEKRQSVAFWCNPISGHATLYWYQQILGQGPKLLIQFQNNGVVDDSQLPKDRFSAERLKGVDSTLKIQPAKLEDSAVYLCASSYSGQMGNTIYFGEGSWLTVV.

This clone appeared many times. The CDR3 DNA reads TGTGCCAGCAGCCACCGGGGTATTAATTCACCCCTCCACTTT. Translation: CASSHRGINSPLHF. The V call is TRBV11-2, the J call TRBJ1-6; unclear D gene. The germline CDR1 and CDR2 sequences are SGHAT and FQNNGV. Trimming cost V 5 bases and J 6 bases, with 11 bases left between them. The CDR3 has 14 residues.

This chain connects TRBV5-4 to TRBJ1-1, with TRBD1 matching over 7 bases. The CDR3 is 15 residues long. Germline-derived CDR1 and CDR2 are SGHNT and YYREEE (reference sequence). J was trimmed by 4 bases and V by 8 bases; bases with no gene match: 14. This CDR3 reads CASAPPRNRGTEAFF. The CDR3 region has the DNA TGTGCCAGTGCCCCTCCGAGGAACAGGGGCACTGAAGCTTTCTTT.

The CDR3 protein is CASSSNPGLVGETQYF. The DNA for the CDR3 is TGTGCCAGCAGTTCAAACCCAGGACTAGTCGGGGAGACCCAGTACTTC. The chain recombines TRBV27 with TRBJ2-5; 7 positions agree with TRBD2. The V and J ends lost 4 bases and 5 bases, in that order; junction bases with no gene match: 13. There are 16 residues in the CDR3. CDR1 and CDR2 (germline): MNHEY, SMNVEV (reference sequence).

Only one count was recorded for this clone. V and J are TRBV6-5 and TRBJ2-5, with TRBD2 matching 13 bases. J lost 4 bases, V lost 7 bases, and 6 bases had no gene match. This CDR3 is 15 amino acids long. Germline V gene data show CDR1 as MNHEY and CDR2 as SVGAGI. CDR3 sequence: CASTIGTSGVETQYF. The CDR3 DNA sequence: TGTGCCAGCACTATCGGGACTAGCGGGGTAGAGACCCAGTACTTC.

This rearrangement joins TRBV28 to TRBJ2-1; the match to TRBD2 covers 14 bases. This CDR3 comprises 20 residues. The ends lost 6 bases at V and 1 base at J; junction bases unmatched: 14. CDR1 and CDR2 (germline): MDHEN, SYDVKM. CDR3 loop: CASRTGLGLAGGRSYNEQFF. As DNA, the CDR3 is TGTGCCAGCAGGACTGGACTTGGACTAGCGGGAGGCCGTTCCTACAATGAGCAGTTCTTC. The full variable domain, completed using reference TRBV28 and TRBJ2-1, is DVKVTQSSRYLVKRTGEKVFLECVQDMDHENMFWYRQDPGLGLRLIYFSYDVKMKEKGDIPEGYSVSREKKERFSLILESASTNQTSMYLCASRTGLGLAGGRSYNEQFFGPGTRLTVL.

The V gene is TRBV6-5, the J gene TRBJ1-1, with 9 bases matching TRBD1. In germline, CDR1 is MNHEY, CDR2 SVGAGI. The V and J ends lost 6 bases and 4 bases, in that order; junction bases with no gene match: 3. This CDR3 region has 13 residues. The CDR3 nucleotides are TGTGCCAGCAGGGGGACAGGGAGCACTGAAGCTTTCTTT. The encoded protein is CASRGTGSTEAFF.

The genes are TRBV12-3 or TRBV12-4 and TRBJ1-2; TRBD1 aligns across 7 bases. This CDR3 spans 13 amino acids. V was pared by 6 bases and J by 4 bases, with 5 bases of the junction left unmatched. The CDR3 region is CASSLTGAYGYTF. The CDR3 bases are TGTGCCAGCAGCCTTACAGGGGCCTATGGCTACACCTTC.

The chain is built from TRBV13 and TRBJ2-2; 7 bases are shared with TRBD1. The CDR3 sequence is 15 residues long. V was pared by 5 bases and J by 1 base, with 4 bases of the junction left unmatched. Germline loops: CDR1 PRHDT, CDR2 FYEKMQ (reference sequence). The CDR3 region has the DNA TGTGCCAGCAGCCGCCGGGACAGGAACACCGGGGAGCTGTTTTTT. Translated, it gives CASSRRDRNTGELFF.

The chain combines TRBV7-2 with TRBJ2-7; 10 bases are a match to TRBD1. After removal of 6 bases from V and 1 base from J, the junction contained 6 bases not matched to a gene. Germline V gives CDR1 SGHTA, CDR2 FQGNSA. The CDR3 extends over 15 amino acids. The CDR3 is CASSSGTGASYEQYF. CDR3 nucleotides: TGTGCCAGCAGTTCCGGGACAGGGGCTTCCTACGAGCAGTACTTC. The complete variable domain, with remaining parts taken from reference TRBV7-2 and TRBJ2-7, reads GAGVSQSPSNKVTEKGKDVELRCDPISGHTALYWYRQSLGQGLEFLIYFQGNSAPDKSGLPSDRFSAERTGGSVSTLTIQRTQQEDSAVYLCASSSGTGASYEQYFGPGTRLTVT.